A single sample gave rise to the 17 T cell receptor beta chains below, sequenced in a study of shared clonotypes between healthy human individuals. TCRdb's copy holds only in-frame clones and misses some; the assay was immunoSEQ multiplex PCR. The data hold 2 million to 2.5 million clones, with approximately 93% observed a single time. The source material was naive CD4+ T cells from PBMCs. The subset was: CD45RA+ positively selected. Every receptor here comes from a man aged 18 to 29 in good health. Some clones in this sample may be carry-over from other donors' samples.

This clone has only a few counts. The genes are TRBV9 and TRBJ1-1, with D uncertain. The CDR3 is 15 amino acids. The germline CDR1 and CDR2 sequences are SGDLS and YYNGEE. V was shortened by 0 bases and J by 3 bases, with 12 bases between the two germline ends. The CDR3 DNA sequence: TGTGCCAGCAGCGTAGACGGGAACTCGTACACTGAAGCTTTCTTT. It codes for CASSVDGNSYTEAFF.

The chain combines TRBV9 with TRBJ2-1, with 7 bases fitting TRBD2. The CDR3 has 14 residues. Germline V gene data show CDR1 as SGDLS and CDR2 as YYNGEE. J gave up 5 bases and V 9 bases, and 11 bases lay outside the gene matches. CDR3 DNA: TGTGCCACCGCTAGCGGCAGATCCCACAATGAGCAGTTCTTC. It encodes CATASGRSHNEQFF.

In its sample, this clone was seen a few times. The genes are TRBV6-5 and TRBJ1-5, with D maybe TRBD1 (5 bases). Trimming removed 4 bases at V and 7 bases at J, with 11 bases between. Germline V gives CDR1 MNHEY, CDR2 SVGAGI. The CDR3 is 13 residues long. The CDR3, as DNA: TGTGCCAGCAGTTCCAGGGAATCCCAGCCCCAGCATTTT. Protein product: CASSSRESQPQHF.

The V and J genes are TRBV18 and TRBJ2-7; D is unclear. This CDR3 comprises 14 residues. Germline V CDR1 and CDR2: KGHSH, LQKENI. Trimming removed 3 bases at V and 6 bases at J, with 15 bases between. The chain's CDR3 is CASSPTRPPGEQYF. In DNA, the CDR3 is TGTGCCAGCTCACCCACAAGGCCGCCGGGCGAGCAGTACTTC.

The chain uses TRBV5-1 and TRBJ1-1; 7 bases align to TRBD1. CDR3 size: 17 residues. J was trimmed by 1 base and V by 0 bases; bases with no gene match: 9. The germline CDR1 and CDR2 sequences are SGHRS and YFSETQ. The CDR3 DNA is TGCGCCAGCAGCTTGGTAAGAGGGGGCTTGAGGAACACTGAAGCTTTCTTT. Its protein is CASSLVRGGLRNTEAFF.

The gene calls are TRBV19 and TRBJ1-2; 8 bases fit TRBD1. V gave up 3 bases and J gave up 4 bases; unmatched junction bases: 7. This CDR3 region has 15 residues. CDR1 and CDR2 (germline): LNHDA, SQIVND (reference sequence). The CDR3 DNA is TGTGCCAGTAGTATGGGGCAGGGGGCGTTCTATGGCTACACCTTC. Translating gives CASSMGQGAFYGYTF.

About this clone: The same CDR3 can be traced to other DNA sequences in this sample. The V gene is TRBV15, the J gene TRBJ1-5; D is unclear. This CDR3 contains 12 residues. V was clipped by 6 bases and J by 2 bases, with 5 bases between them. The germline V gene has CDR1 LNHNV and CDR2 YYDKDF (reference sequence). CDR3 sequence: CATSRGNQPQHF. The CDR3 coding sequence is TGTGCCACCAGTCGGGGCAATCAGCCCCAGCATTTT.

This clone was found once. Other DNA sequences in the same sample also yield this CDR3. The chain joins TRBV5-1 to TRBJ2-3; no definite D call. The CDR3 consists of 12 residues. V was pared by 4 bases and J by 2 bases, with 5 bases between. The germline V gene encodes CDR1 SGHRS and CDR2 YFSETQ. The CDR3, as DNA: TGCGCCAGCAGCCAACCCACAGATACGCAGTATTTT. This codes for CASSQPTDTQYF.

The gene calls are TRBV6-1 and TRBJ1-5; D gene unclear. The V gene's germline CDR1 is MNHNS and CDR2 SASEGT. V lost 3 bases and J 0 bases, leaving 15 bases between the germline ends. The CDR3 totals 17 residues. CDR3 DNA: TGTGCCAGCAGTGATTTGCGTCTCTGGGGTAGCAATCAGCCCCAGCATTTT. It translates to CASSDLRLWGSNQPQHF.

The chain links TRBV5-1 to TRBJ1-1, with D possibly being TRBD1 (5 bases). The CDR3 runs to 15 residues. Germline V gene sequence: CDR1 SGHRS, CDR2 YFSETQ. V lost 6 bases and J lost 1, with 16 bases in between. CDR3 region: CASTGDVYKNTEAFF. The CDR3 DNA reads TGCGCCAGCACCGGGGACGTATACAAGAACACTGAAGCTTTCTTT.

This clone turned up a few times. This chain joins TRBV30 and TRBJ1-1, with TRBD1 matching over 10 bases. This CDR3 comprises 14 residues. The germline V gene has CDR1 GTSNPN and CDR2 SVGIG (reference sequence). V lost 2 bases to trimming and J lost 3 bases; unmatched junction nucleotides: 3. The CDR3 protein is CAWSSGTGDTEAFF. The DNA for the CDR3 is TGTGCCTGGAGTTCCGGGACAGGGGACACTGAAGCTTTCTTT.

The chain couples TRBV28 to TRBJ2-2; 8 nucleotides line up with TRBD1. The germline V gene encodes CDR1 MDHEN and CDR2 SYDVKM. This CDR3 has 16 residues. Losses at the gene ends were 6 bases for V and 4 bases for J; bases not matched to a gene: 10. The CDR3 region is CASRRPGQGVTGELFF. Here the CDR3 DNA reads TGTGCCAGCAGGCGACCCGGACAGGGTGTCACCGGGGAGCTGTTTTTT.

Remarks on this clone: The sample contains more than one DNA sequence encoding this CDR3. The rearrangement links TRBV28 to TRBJ1-6; TRBD1 aligns across 9 bases. Germline assignment: CDR1 MDHEN and CDR2 SYDVKM. V was pared by 7 bases and J by 0 bases, with 4 bases of the junction left unmatched. The CDR3 loop spans 16 amino acids. In DNA, the CDR3 is TGTGCCAGCATCGACAGGGGGAGCTCCTATAATTCACCCCTCCACTTT. Translation: CASIDRGSSYNSPLHF.

In nucleotides, the CDR3 is TGTGCCAGCAGCCACCTAGCGGGCTGGTACACCGGGGAGCTGTTTTTT. Its protein product is CASSHLAGWYTGELFF. The rearrangement links TRBV14 to TRBJ2-2; 8 bases line up with TRBD2. Per germline, CDR1 SGHDN and CDR2 FVKESK. CDR3 length equals 16 residues. J gave up 3 bases and V 3 bases, and 6 bases lay outside the gene matches.

The chain recombines TRBV5-1 with TRBJ2-1, with 9 nucleotides matching TRBD2. There are 15 residues in the CDR3. The germline CDR1 and CDR2 sequences are SGHRS and YFSETQ. The V gene end was trimmed by 3 bases and the J gene end by 9 bases; junction bases not matched to a gene: 10. The CDR3 is CASSSRTGTSREQFF. For the CDR3, the DNA is TGCGCCAGCAGCTCCCGAACCGGGACTAGCCGTGAGCAGTTCTTC.

The chain carries TRBV2 and TRBJ1-4, with 7 positions matching TRBD1. Per germline, CDR1 SNHLY and CDR2 FYNNEI. The length of the CDR3 is 15 residues. Germline trimming cut 8 bases from V and 8 bases from J; bases unmatched to any gene: 14. The CDR3 nucleotides are TGTGCCAGCCGTCCGAGGACAGGCGGGGAGGAAAAACTGTTTTTT. Its protein is CASRPRTGGEEKLFF.

The chain is built from TRBV28 and TRBJ1-2, with TRBD1 identical over 8 bases. The junction had 4 bases not matched to a gene; V was cut back by 3 bases and J by 4 bases. The CDR3 extends over 14 amino acids. The V gene's germline CDR1 is MDHEN and CDR2 SYDVKM. This CDR3 is CASSFLQGAYGYTF. The CDR3, as DNA: TGTGCCAGCAGTTTCCTGCAGGGGGCCTATGGCTACACCTTC.